The 20 T cell receptor beta chains reported below all come from one sample, sequenced in a study of cytomegalovirus exposure and HLA in healthy donors. Assay used: immunoSEQ multiplex PCR; TCRdb lists only in-frame clones, some missing. Among roughly 170,000 clones listed, more than 65% were seen once. The sample consisted of PBMCs. The receptors were sampled from a young woman in good health and CMV-seropositive.

This clone has more than one count but fewer than ten. The rearrangement uses TRBV6-1 and TRBJ1-6; 7 bases map to TRBD1. Germline V gives CDR1 MNHNS, CDR2 SASEGT. This CDR3 spans 14 amino acids. Trimming took 6 bases from V and 7 from J; bases not matched to a gene: 6. The CDR3 DNA reads as TGTGCCAGCAGGCAGACAGGGCTAAATTCACCCCTCCACTTT. Protein sequence: CASRQTGLNSPLHF.

This chain uses TRBV14 with TRBJ1-1, with D possibly TRBD1 on 6 matching bases. CDR1 and CDR2 from the germline V gene are SGHDN and FVKESK. Trimming removed 4 bases from V and 0 bases from J, with 12 bases in between. The CDR3 is 15 residues long. The CDR3 nucleotides are TGTGCCAGCAGCCCAACTAGGGGGTTGAACACTGAAGCTTTCTTT. Residues: CASSPTRGLNTEAFF.

CDR3 DNA sequence: TGCGCCAGCAGTACAGCGGGGGGGCCTCCAGATACGCAGTATTTT. Amino acids: CASSTAGGPPDTQYF. The V call is TRBV10-1, the J call TRBJ2-3, with 10 bases matching TRBD2. This CDR3 contains 15 residues. Germline CDR1 and CDR2: WNHNN and SYGVQD (reference sequence). V was clipped by 5 bases and J by 4 bases; unmatched bases: 6.

The rearrangement uses TRBV18 and TRBJ1-1; D perhaps matches TRBD1 (5 bases). Germline V gene data show CDR1 as KGHSH and CDR2 as LQKENI. The CDR3 covers 14 residues. The V end lost 3 bases, the J end lost 4 bases, and 12 bases lay between the germline ends. This chain's CDR3 is CASSPTGVLTEAFF. In DNA, the CDR3 is TGTGCCAGCTCACCCACGGGGGTGCTCACTGAAGCTTTCTTT.

The chain links TRBV2 to TRBJ2-7; 9 bases are shared with TRBD1. This CDR3 contains 16 residues. J was trimmed by 3 bases and V by 6 bases; bases with no gene match: 12. Germline lookup yields CDR1 SNHLY and CDR2 FYNNEI. CDR3 sequence: CASSTPDRGVGYEQYF. CDR3 coding DNA: TGTGCCAGCAGCACGCCAGACAGGGGGGTCGGCTACGAGCAGTACTTC.

The genes are TRBV6-1 and TRBJ1-6; unclear D gene. With 8 bases removed from V and 7 bases from J, the gap between germline ends came to 12 bases. CDR1 and CDR2 (germline): MNHNS, SASEGT. This CDR3 contains 13 residues. The CDR3 protein is CASHLGGNSPLHF. DNA for the CDR3: TGTGCCAGCCACTTGGGAGGAAATTCACCCCTCCACTTT.

This chain uses TRBV5-4 with TRBJ2-2; no clear D. With 0 bases removed from V and 7 bases from J, the gap between germline ends came to 4 bases. Looked up from germline, CDR1 is SGHNT and CDR2 is YYREEE (reference sequence). The CDR3 sequence is 12 residues long. DNA for the CDR3: TGTGCCAGCAGCTTGGACAGCGGGGAGCTGTTTTTT. Amino acids: CASSLDSGELFF.

In its sample, this clone ranks as medium-sized. This chain uses TRBV4-2 with TRBJ2-3; 9 bases are shared with TRBD2. The V segment lost 0 bases and the J segment 4 bases; nucleotides outside the gene matches: 2. The CDR3 has 15 amino acids. CDR1 LGHNA and CDR2 YNFKEQ come from the germline V gene. The CDR3 DNA sequence: TGTGCCAGCAGCCAAGAGCGGGGGGGCGCAGATACGCAGTATTTT. Protein sequence: CASSQERGGADTQYF.

The CDR3 here is CASSQVMDTQYF. As DNA, the CDR3 is TGCGCCAGCAGCCAAGTAATGGATACGCAGTATTTT. The chain recombines TRBV4-1 with TRBJ2-3; D uncertain. V was shortened by 1 base and J by 6 bases, with 5 bases between the two germline ends. The CDR3 loop spans 12 amino acids. Germline CDR1 reads MGHRA; CDR2 reads YSYEKL.

The chain is built from TRBV4-2 and TRBJ1-1; D not resolved. Germline V lookup: CDR1 LGHNA, CDR2 YNFKEQ. The ends were cut back, 1 base at V and 7 bases at J, with 7 bases in the middle. The CDR3 sequence is 12 residues long. The chain's CDR3 is CASSQAGYEAFF. The DNA for the CDR3 is TGTGCCAGCAGCCAAGCGGGGTATGAAGCTTTCTTT.

The genes are TRBV7-9 and TRBJ2-7; 12 nucleotides align to TRBD1. The CDR3 spans 16 residues. After removal of 2 bases from V and 6 bases from J, the junction contained 8 bases not matched to a gene. Germline CDR1 is SEHNR and CDR2 is FQNEAQ (reference sequence). CDR3 in amino acids: CASSLRVGTGGAEQYF. The CDR3 nucleotides read TGTGCCAGCAGCTTAAGGGTCGGGACAGGGGGCGCCGAGCAGTACTTC.

The chain couples TRBV4-2 to TRBJ2-7, with 8 bases fitting TRBD2. The germline gives CDR1 LGHNA, CDR2 YNFKEQ. Trimming removed 0 bases from V and 0 bases from J; junction bases left unmatched: 7. The CDR3 totals 17 residues. The CDR3 bases are TGTGCCAGCAGCCAAGATCTTCGGCGGGGGGTCTCCTACGAGCAGTACTTC. Translation: CASSQDLRRGVSYEQYF.

This chain links TRBV7-9 with TRBJ1-6; the match to TRBD1 covers 8 bases. V lost 5 bases and J lost 0; bases outside the gene matches: 12. The V gene's germline CDR1 is SEHNR and CDR2 FQNEAQ (reference sequence). This CDR3 has 19 residues. CDR3 amino acids: CASSPPGQDSSSYNSPLHF. The CDR3 DNA sequence: TGTGCCAGCAGCCCACCGGGACAGGACTCGAGCTCCTATAATTCACCCCTCCACTTT.

Written as DNA, the CDR3 is TGCGCCAGCAGCTCTCCAGGGTTGACTAATGAAAAACTGTTTTTT. Translating it yields CASSSPGLTNEKLFF. The chain recombines TRBV4-1 with TRBJ1-4; D possibly corresponds to TRBD1 (5 bases). Germline assignment: CDR1 MGHRA and CDR2 YSYEKL. Trimming removed 5 bases at V and 2 bases at J, with 12 bases between. The CDR3 length is 15 residues.

This sequence joins TRBV23-1 and TRBJ1-1; no clear D gene. TRBV23-1 has ORF status, its function being uncertain. The CDR3 runs to 11 residues. Deletions cut 4 bases from V and 5 bases from J, with 5 bases between. The CDR3 bases are TGCGCCAGCAGTCGGCGGACTGAAGCTTTCTTT. It is translated as CASSRRTEAFF.

This clone occurred a few times. The CDR3 sequence: CASETRGNTEAFF. CDR3 in DNA: TGTGCCAGCGAGACCCGGGGGAACACTGAAGCTTTCTTT. The chain links TRBV6-1 to TRBJ1-1; unclear D gene. The CDR3 sequence is 13 residues long. Per germline, CDR1 MNHNS and CDR2 SASEGT. V lost 8 bases, J lost 1 base, and 11 bases lay in between.

This clone appeared once. The gene calls are TRBV6-5 and TRBJ1-1, with D possibly matching TRBD1 (5 bases). This CDR3 has 14 residues. Per the germline V gene, CDR1 is MNHEY and CDR2 is SVGAGI. The V gene lost 3 bases and the J gene lost 3 bases, with 11 bases spanning the gap. The CDR3 spells CASSYRGRDTEAFF. DNA of the CDR3: TGTGCCAGCAGTTATAGGGGCAGGGACACTGAAGCTTTCTTT.

This clone was picked up one time. The rearrangement links TRBV19 to TRBJ1-4, with a possible D match to TRBD1 (5 bases). Trimming shortened V by 1 base and J by 7 bases, and 10 bases separated the two germline ends. The CDR3 runs 14 residues. Looked up from germline, CDR1 is LNHDA and CDR2 is SQIVND (reference sequence). The CDR3 is CASSIGAGFEKLFF. CDR3 nucleotides: TGTGCCAGTAGTATAGGGGCAGGGTTTGAAAAACTGTTTTTT.

The chain recombines TRBV2 with TRBJ1-4; weak D call: TRBD1 (6 bases). This CDR3 is built from 15 residues. Trimming pared 2 bases from V and 5 bases from J, leaving 12 bases between. Germline CDR1 reads SNHLY; CDR2 reads FYNNEI. The CDR3, as DNA: TGTGCCAGCAGTGAACAGGGGTTGTGGAATGAAAAACTGTTTTTT. Its translation: CASSEQGLWNEKLFF.

V usage is TRBV5-6 and J usage is TRBJ2-7, with TRBD1 matching 10 bases. Germline CDR1 reads SGHDT; CDR2 reads YYEEEE. V trimming: 7 bases; J trimming: 7 bases; junction bases outside the gene matches: 5. The CDR3 sequence is 12 residues long. CDR3 nucleotides: TGTGCCAGCGGGACAGGGGTCGGAGAGCAGTACTTC. Protein product: CASGTGVGEQYF.